The clone carrying this T cell receptor beta chain was observed a few times. Its antigen is as yet unknown. MiXCR, run by TCRdb on the 5' RACE reads, gives a single entry per CDR3 protein. In the table there are fewer than 95,000 distinct CDR3 sequences, about 16% of which are singletons. The sample originates from a study of T-cell memory formation after mild COVID-19. The overall study: For the most part, TCR clusters were specific to one donor.

Regarding the study as a whole: Later expanders leaned CD4+, whereas clones that contracted between day 15 and 85 were balanced CD4/CD8. Some clones that responded turned up in pre-infection memory, which suggests that cross-reactive memory joined in.

This receptor was taken from a young man who had mild COVID-19 (a few samples of this study predate the infection). Cell type and time point are not known. Sequenced: PBMCs or a T cell subset sorted from them (not recorded which).

In nucleotides, the CDR3 is TGTGCCAGCAGCTTAAGGCGCTTAGCTGGGCAGACCCAGTACTTC. Translation gives CASSLRRLAGQTQYF. The V gene is TRBV7-2, the J gene TRBJ2-5; D gene unclear. The germline V gene has CDR1 SGHTA and CDR2 FQGNSA. Trimming left V 2 bases short and J 6 bases short, with 16 bases between. This CDR3 region has 15 residues.